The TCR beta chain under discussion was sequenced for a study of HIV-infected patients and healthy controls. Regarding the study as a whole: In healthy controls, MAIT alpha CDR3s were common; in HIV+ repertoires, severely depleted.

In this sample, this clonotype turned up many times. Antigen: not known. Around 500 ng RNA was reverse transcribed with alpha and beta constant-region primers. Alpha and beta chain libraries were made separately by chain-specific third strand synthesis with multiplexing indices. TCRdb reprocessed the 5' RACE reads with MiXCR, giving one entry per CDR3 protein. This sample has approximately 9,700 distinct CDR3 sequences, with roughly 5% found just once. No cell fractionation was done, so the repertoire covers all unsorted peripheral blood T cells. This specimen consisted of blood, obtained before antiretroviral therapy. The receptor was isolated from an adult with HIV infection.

The CDR3, as DNA: TGCGCCAGCAGTGAGTCTGGGAGCCGCACAGATACGCAGTATTTT. Its protein product is CASSESGSRTDTQYF. The genes are TRBV10-2 and TRBJ2-3, with D perhaps TRBD2 (5 bases). The CDR3 sequence is 15 residues long. Germline-derived CDR1 and CDR2 are WSHSY and SAAADI. Between the trimmed V and J ends, which lost 0 bases and 1 base, there was a span of 8 bases.